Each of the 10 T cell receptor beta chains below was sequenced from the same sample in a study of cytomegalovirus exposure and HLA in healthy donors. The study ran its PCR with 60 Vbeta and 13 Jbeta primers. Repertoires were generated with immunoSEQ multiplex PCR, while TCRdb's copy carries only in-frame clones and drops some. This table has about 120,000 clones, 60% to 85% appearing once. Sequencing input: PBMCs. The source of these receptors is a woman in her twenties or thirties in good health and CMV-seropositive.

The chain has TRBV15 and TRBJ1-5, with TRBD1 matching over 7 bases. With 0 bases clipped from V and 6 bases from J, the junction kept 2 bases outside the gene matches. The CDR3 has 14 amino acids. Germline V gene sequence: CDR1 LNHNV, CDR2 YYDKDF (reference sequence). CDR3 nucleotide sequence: TGTGCCACCAGCAGAGATCAGGGGGGTCAGCCCCAGCATTTT. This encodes CATSRDQGGQPQHF.

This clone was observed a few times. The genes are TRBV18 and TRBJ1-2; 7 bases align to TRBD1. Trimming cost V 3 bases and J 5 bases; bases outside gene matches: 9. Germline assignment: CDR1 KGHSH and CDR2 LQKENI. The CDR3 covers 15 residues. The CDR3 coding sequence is TGTGCCAGCTCACCCCCGGGAGGGGGCAGATATGGCTACACCTTC. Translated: CASSPPGGGRYGYTF. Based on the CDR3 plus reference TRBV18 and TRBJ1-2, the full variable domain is NAGVMQNPRHLVRRRGQEARLRCSPMKGHSHVYWYRQLPEEGLKFMVYLQKENIIDESGMPKERFSAEFPKEGPSILRIQQVVRGDSAAYFCASSPPGGGRYGYTFGSGTRLTVV.

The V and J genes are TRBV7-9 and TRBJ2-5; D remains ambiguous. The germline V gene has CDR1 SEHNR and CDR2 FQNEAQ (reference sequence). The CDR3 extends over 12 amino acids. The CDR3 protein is CSVHSGLETQYF. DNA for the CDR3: TGTTCCGTTCATAGTGGTTTAGAGACCCAGTACTTC.

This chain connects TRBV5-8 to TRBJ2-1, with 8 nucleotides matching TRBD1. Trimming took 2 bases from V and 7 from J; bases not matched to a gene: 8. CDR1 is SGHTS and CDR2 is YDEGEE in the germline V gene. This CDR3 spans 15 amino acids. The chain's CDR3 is CASSFDRGLSNEQFF. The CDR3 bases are TGTGCCAGCAGCTTCGACAGGGGATTGTCAAATGAGCAGTTCTTC.

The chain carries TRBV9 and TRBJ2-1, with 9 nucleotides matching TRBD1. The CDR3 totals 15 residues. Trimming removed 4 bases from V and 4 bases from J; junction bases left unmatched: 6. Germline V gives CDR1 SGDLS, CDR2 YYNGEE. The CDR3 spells CASSQGGTGYNEQFF. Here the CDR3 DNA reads TGTGCCAGCAGCCAGGGGGGGACAGGGTACAATGAGCAGTTCTTC.

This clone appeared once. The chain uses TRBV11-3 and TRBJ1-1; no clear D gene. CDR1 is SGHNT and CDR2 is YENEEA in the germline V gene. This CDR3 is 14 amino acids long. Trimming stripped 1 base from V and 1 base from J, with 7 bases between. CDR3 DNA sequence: TGTGCCAGCAGCTTAGCCGCAGGGAACACTGAAGCTTTCTTT. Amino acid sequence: CASSLAAGNTEAFF.

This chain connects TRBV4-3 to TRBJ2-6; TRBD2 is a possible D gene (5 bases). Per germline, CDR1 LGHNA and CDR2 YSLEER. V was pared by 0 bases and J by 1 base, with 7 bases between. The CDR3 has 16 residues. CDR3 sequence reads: CASSQEAVSGANVLTF. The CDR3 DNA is TGCGCCAGCAGCCAAGAAGCGGTATCTGGGGCCAACGTCCTGACTTTC.

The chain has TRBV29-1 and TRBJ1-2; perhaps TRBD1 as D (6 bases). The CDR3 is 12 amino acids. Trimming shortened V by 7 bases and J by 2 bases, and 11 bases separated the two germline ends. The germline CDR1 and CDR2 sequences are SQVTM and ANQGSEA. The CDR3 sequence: CSALDRNYGYTF. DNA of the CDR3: TGCAGCGCCCTCGACAGGAACTATGGCTACACCTTC.

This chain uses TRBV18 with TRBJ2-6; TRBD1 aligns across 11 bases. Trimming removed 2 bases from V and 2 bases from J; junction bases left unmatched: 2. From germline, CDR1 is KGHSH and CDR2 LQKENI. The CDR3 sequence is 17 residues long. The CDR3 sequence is CASSPWTGGAGANVLTF. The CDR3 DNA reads TGTGCCAGCTCACCATGGACAGGGGGCGCTGGGGCCAACGTCCTGACTTTC.

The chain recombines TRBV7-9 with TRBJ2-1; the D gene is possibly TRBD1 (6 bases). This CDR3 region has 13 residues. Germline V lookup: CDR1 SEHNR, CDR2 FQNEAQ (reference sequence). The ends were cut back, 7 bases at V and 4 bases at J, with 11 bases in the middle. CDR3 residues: CASIGGRYNEQFF. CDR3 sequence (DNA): TGTGCCAGCATAGGGGGAAGGTACAATGAGCAGTTCTTC.